This TCR beta chain stems from a study of T cell repertoires in urothelial bladder cancer (dated by TCRdb to the late 2010s). Broadly, across the study: Of the 12 resected lesions, three were clinical stage cT0, three were cTa, three were cT1, and three were cT2 or greater. In the study, clonality of the TCR repertoire in bladder tumors was compared against clonality in benign bladder inflammation. Eleven to twelve patients who had bladder lesions and were undergoing transurethral resection were prospectively identified. A total of twelve resected bladder lesions, made up of urothelial carcinoma (UC+) and benign (UC-) specimens, were studied.

With regard to this clone: This clone's antigen is unknown. No base qualities exist here, and no much larger clone lies one base off it.

The TCR beta chain CDR3 region was sequenced with the immunoSEQ assay. The source study handled its data this way. For each specimen, T-cell fraction, clonal dominance and maximum TCR clone frequency were calculated. Drawn from immuneACCESS, this table holds only the in-frame rearrangements with V and J called that TCRdb kept. Clones are partly lost; checked studies trace under half to an unresolved V gene and leave the rest unexplained. V and J calls and clone size come straight from that table; D and trimming were deduced from the DNA. In all, the sample holds about 9,000 clones, and about 54% of those were seen once. 32% of the sample belongs to the ten largest clones. Overall results and qualifications from the work: The median percentage of tumor infiltrating lymphocytes was over 1.5% in carcinoma specimens and 9% to 15% in benign specimens. In carcinoma specimens, one T-cell clone made up as much as 17% of infiltrating lymphocytes, versus over 1.5% in benign specimens. Fewer T cells were found in urothelial carcinoma specimens than in benign specimens, with medians of roughly 5,600 and 26,000, respectively.

The germline V gene sets CDR1 to SGDLS and CDR2 to YYNGEE. The cysteine opens and the phenylalanine closes a CDR3 of 13 amino acids. Of the read, only the CDR3 DNA is kept; its 39 bases are in frame from base 1. The junction shows trimming of 0 bases on V and 4 bases on J, plus 7 bases between the germline ends. Bladder lesion specimens were collected at transurethral resection and stored at -80C. DNA was isolated from the bladder specimens obtained at transurethral resection. The sequence links TRBV9 to TRBJ1-2, with no confident D gene call. The sample consisted of tumor-infiltrating cells from bladder cancer. This clonotype was sampled from a human donor with urothelial carcinoma. CDR3 sequence: CASSVGRSYGYTF. The bases are TGTGCCAGCAGCGTAGGACGAAGCTATGGCTACACCTTC.